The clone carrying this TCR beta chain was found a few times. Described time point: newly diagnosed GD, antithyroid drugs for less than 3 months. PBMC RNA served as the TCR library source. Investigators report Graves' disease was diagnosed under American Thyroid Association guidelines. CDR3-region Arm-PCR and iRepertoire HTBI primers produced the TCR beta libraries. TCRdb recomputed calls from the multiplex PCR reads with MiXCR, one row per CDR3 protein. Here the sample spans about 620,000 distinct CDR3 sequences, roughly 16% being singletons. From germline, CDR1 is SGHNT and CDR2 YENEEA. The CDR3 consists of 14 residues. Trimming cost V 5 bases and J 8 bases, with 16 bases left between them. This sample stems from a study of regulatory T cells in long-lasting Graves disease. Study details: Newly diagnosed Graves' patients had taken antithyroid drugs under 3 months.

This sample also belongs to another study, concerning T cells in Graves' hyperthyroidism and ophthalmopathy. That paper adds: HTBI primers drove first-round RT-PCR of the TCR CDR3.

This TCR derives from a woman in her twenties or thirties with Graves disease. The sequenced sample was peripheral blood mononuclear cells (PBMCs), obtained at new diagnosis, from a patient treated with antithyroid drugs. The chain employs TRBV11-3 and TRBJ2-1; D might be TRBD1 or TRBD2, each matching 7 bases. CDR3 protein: CASSRDSGTDEQFF. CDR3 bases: TGTGCCAGCAGCCGGGACAGCGGGACGGATGAGCAGTTCTTC.